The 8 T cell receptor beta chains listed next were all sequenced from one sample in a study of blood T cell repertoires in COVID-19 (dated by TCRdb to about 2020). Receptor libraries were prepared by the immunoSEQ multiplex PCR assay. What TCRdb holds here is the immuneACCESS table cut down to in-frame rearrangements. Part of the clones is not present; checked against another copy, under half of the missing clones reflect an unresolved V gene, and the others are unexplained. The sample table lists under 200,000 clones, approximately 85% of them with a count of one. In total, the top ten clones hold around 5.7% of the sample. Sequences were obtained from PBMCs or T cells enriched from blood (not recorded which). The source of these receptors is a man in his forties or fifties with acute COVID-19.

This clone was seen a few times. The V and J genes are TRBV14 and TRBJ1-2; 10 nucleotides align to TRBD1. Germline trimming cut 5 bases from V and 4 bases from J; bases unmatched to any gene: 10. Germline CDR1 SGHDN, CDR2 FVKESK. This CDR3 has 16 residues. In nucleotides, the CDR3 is TGTGCCAGCAGCTCGACCGGGACAGGGGCAGGCTATGGCTACACCTTC. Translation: CASSSTGTGAGYGYTF.

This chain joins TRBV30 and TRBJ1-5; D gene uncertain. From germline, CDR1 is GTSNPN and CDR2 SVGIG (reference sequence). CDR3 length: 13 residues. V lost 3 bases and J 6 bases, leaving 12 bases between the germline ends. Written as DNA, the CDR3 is TGTGCCTGGAGCACAACCGCGGGTCAGCCCCAGCATTTT. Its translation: CAWSTTAGQPQHF. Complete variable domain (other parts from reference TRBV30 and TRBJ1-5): SQTIHQWPATLVQPVGSPLSLECTVEGTSNPNLYWYRQAAGRGLQLLFYSVGIGQISSEVPQNLSASRPQDRQFILSSKKLLLSDSGFYLCAWSTTAGQPQHFGDGTRLSIL.

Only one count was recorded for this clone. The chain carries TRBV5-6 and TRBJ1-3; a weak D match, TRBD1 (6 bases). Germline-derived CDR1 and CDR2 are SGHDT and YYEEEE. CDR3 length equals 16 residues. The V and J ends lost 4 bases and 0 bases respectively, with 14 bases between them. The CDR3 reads CASSNGQFFSGNTIYF. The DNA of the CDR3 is TGTGCCAGCAGCAACGGACAGTTCTTCTCTGGAAACACCATATATTTT.

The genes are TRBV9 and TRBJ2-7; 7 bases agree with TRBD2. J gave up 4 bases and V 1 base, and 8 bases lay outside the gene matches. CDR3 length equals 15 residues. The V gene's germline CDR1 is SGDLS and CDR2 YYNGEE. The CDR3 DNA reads TGTGCCAGCAGCGTATCTTCCGGGGACTATTACGAGCAGTACTTC. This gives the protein CASSVSSGDYYEQYF.

DNA of the CDR3: TGTGCCAGTAGAGCGAACCGGGACACATTTAACTATGGCTACACCTTC. Protein product: CASRANRDTFNYGYTF. The chain carries TRBV19 and TRBJ1-2, with D possibly being TRBD1 (6 bases). Germline V gene sequence: CDR1 LNHDA, CDR2 SQIVND (reference sequence). This CDR3 has 16 amino acids. V shed 6 bases and J shed 1 base, with 18 bases lying between them. Using reference TRBV19 and TRBJ1-2 for the parts outside the CDR3, the full variable domain is DGGITQSPKYLFRKEGQNVTLSCEQNLNHDAMYWYRQDPGQGLRLIYYSQIVNDFQKGDIAEGYSVSREKKESFPLTVTSAQKNPTAFYLCASRANRDTFNYGYTFGSGTRLTVV.

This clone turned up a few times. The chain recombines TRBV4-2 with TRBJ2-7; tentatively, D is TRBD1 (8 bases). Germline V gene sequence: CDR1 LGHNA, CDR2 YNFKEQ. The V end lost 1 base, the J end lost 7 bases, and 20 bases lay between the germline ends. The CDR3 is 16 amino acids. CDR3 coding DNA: TGTGCCAGCAGCCAAGGGGGGGGCAGGGGGCAATATGAGCAGTACTTC. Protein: CASSQGGGRGQYEQYF.

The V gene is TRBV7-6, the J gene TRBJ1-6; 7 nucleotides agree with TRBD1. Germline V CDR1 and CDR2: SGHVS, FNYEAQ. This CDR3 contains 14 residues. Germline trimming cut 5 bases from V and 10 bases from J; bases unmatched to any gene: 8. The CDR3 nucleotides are TGTGCCAGCAGCCTGGACAGGTTTTTCTCACCCCTCCACTTT. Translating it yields CASSLDRFFSPLHF.

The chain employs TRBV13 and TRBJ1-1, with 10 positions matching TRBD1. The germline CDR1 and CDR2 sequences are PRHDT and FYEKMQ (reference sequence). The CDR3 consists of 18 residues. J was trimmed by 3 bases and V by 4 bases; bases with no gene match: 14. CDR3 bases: TGTGCCAGCAGCTCCATCCCGGGACAGGGGTTAATTTACACTGAAGCTTTCTTT. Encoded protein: CASSSIPGQGLIYTEAFF.